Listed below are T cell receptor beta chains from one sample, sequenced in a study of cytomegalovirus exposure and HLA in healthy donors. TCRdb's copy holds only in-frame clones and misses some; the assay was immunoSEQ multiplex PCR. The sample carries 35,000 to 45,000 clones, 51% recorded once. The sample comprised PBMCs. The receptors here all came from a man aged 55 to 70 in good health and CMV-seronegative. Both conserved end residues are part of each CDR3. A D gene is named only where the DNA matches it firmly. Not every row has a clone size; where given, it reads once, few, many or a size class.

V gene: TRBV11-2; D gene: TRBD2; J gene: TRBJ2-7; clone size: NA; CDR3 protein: CASSYALGGRTYEQYF; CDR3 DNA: TGTGCCAGCAGCTACGCCCTAGGCGGGAGAACCTACGAGCAGTACTTC
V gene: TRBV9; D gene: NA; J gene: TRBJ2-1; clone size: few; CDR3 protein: CASSSESSYNEQFF; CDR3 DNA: TGTGCCAGTTCCTCCGAGAGCTCCTACAATGAGCAGTTCTTC
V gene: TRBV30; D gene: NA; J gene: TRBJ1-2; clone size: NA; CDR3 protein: CAWTGEVGYGYTF; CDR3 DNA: TGTGCCTGGACGGGGGAGGTGGGGTATGGCTACACCTTC
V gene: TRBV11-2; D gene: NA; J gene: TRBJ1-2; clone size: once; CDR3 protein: CASSLGQANGYTF; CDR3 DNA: TGTGCCAGCAGCTTAGGGCAGGCTAATGGCTACACCTTC
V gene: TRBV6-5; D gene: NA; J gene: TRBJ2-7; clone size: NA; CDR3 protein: CASSYSVSSYEQYF; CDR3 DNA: TGTGCCAGCAGTTATAGCGTCTCATCCTACGAGCAGTACTTC
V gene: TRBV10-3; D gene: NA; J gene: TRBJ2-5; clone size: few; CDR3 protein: CAISDRAQETQYF; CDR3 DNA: TGTGCCATCAGTGACAGGGCCCAAGAGACCCAGTACTTC
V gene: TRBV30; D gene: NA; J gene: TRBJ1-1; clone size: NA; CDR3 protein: CAWSLGGPEAFF; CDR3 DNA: TGTGCCTGGAGTTTGGGAGGGCCTGAAGCTTTCTTT
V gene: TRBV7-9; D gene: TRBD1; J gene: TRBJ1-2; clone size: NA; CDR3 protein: CASSPGTGGYGYTF; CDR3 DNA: TGTGCCAGCAGCCCCGGGACAGGGGGATATGGCTACACCTTC
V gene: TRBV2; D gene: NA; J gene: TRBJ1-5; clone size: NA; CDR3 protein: CASSATESNQPQHF; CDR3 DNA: TGTGCCAGCAGTGCAACGGAGAGCAATCAGCCCCAGCATTTT
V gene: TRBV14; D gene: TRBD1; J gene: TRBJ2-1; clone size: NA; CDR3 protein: CASSPPGQGRGEQFF; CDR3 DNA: TGTGCCAGCAGCCCTCCGGGACAGGGTCGAGGTGAGCAGTTCTTC
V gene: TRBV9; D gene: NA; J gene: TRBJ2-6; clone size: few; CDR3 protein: CASSGGSPGANVLTF; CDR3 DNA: TGTGCCAGCAGCGGTGGGAGTCCTGGGGCCAACGTCCTGACTTTC
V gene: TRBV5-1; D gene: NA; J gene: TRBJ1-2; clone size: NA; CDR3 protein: CASSLYKDSRYTF; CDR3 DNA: TGCGCCAGCAGCTTATATAAAGACAGCAGGTACACCTTC
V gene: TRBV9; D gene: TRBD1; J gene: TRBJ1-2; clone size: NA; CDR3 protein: CASSGPGQGFNGYTF; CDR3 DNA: TGTGCCAGCAGCGGACCGGGACAGGGGTTCAATGGCTACACCTTC
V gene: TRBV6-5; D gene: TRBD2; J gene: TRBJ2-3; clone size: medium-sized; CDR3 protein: CATTGAGVVHF; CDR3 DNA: TGTGCCACCACTGGGGCGGGAGTTGTCCATTTT
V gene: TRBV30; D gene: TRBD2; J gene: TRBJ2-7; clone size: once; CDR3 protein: CAWITSGHEQYF; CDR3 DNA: TGTGCCTGGATAACTAGCGGGCACGAGCAGTACTTC
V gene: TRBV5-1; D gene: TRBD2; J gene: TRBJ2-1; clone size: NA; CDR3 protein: CASSRSRTSGNNEQFF; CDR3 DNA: TGCGCCAGCAGCCGATCAAGGACTAGCGGAAACAATGAGCAGTTCTTC
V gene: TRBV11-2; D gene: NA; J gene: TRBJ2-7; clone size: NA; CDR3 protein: CASSLVGQNEQYF; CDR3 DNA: TGTGCCAGCAGCTTAGTCGGACAGAACGAGCAGTACTTC
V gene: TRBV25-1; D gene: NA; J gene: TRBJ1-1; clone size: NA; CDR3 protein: CASFKTGNTEAFF; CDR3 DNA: TGTGCCAGCTTTAAGACAGGGAACACTGAAGCTTTCTTT